Sequencing of this T cell receptor (beta chain) was carried out in a study of T cell responses to AZD1222 COVID-19 vaccine. Clones were sequenced by immunoSEQ multiplex PCR, and TCRdb holds only the in-frame ones, with some missing. The profile shows over 100,000 clones, around 90% of them singletons. V was shortened by 3 bases and J by 5 bases, with 11 bases between the two germline ends. Looked up from germline, CDR1 is SGDLS and CDR2 is YYNGEE. The CDR3 is 14 amino acids. This chain joins TRBV9 and TRBJ1-4; weak D call: TRBD1 (6 bases). The origin of this receptor is an adult who received the AZD1222 COVID-19 vaccine. The sequencing here drew on peripheral blood, taken 28 days after the second AZD1222 dose. CDR3 residues: CASSDTGSNEKLFF. CDR3 nucleotide sequence: TGTGCCAGCAGCGATACAGGGTCAAATGAAAAACTGTTTTTT.